These T cell receptor beta chains were read from a single sample in a study of T cell responses to AZD1222 COVID-19 vaccine. Sequencing was performed with immunoSEQ multiplex PCR; in TCRdb, only in-frame clones are kept and a portion is missing. The sample lists some 180,000 clones; around 89% were seen once. Sequences were derived from peripheral blood, sampled on day 0 of AZD1222 vaccination. These receptors all come from an adult in good health. Both conserved end residues are part of each CDR3. D genes are given only for firm matches. Clone size is shown for a subset of rows, as once, few, many or a class of expanded clone.

j_call d_call clone_size v_call cdr3_nt cdr3_aa
TRBJ2-5 . . TRBV7-2 TGTGCCAGCAGACGAGGGGGGATCCAAGAGACCCAGTACTTC CASRRGGIQETQYF
TRBJ1-2 TRBD1 . TRBV6-1 TGTGCCAGCAGTGAACAGGCGGGGGGACAGACATATGGCTACACCTTC CASSEQAGGQTYGYTF
TRBJ1-2 . . TRBV28 TGTGCCAGCAGTTTTCGGGGGTATGGCTACACCTTC CASSFRGYGYTF
TRBJ2-6 . . TRBV4-1 TGCGCCAGCAGCCCCCGCGAGCTGGGGGCCAACGTCCTGACTTTC CASSPRELGANVLTF
TRBJ1-2 . . TRBV4-1 TGCGCCAGCAGCCAAGAGCGATATGGCTACACCTTC CASSQERYGYTF
TRBJ2-1 . . TRBV3-1/TRBV3-2 TGTGCCAGCAGCCAAGTAGGGGGGGGACGTTACAATGAGCAGTTCTTC CASSQVGGGRYNEQFF
TRBJ1-4 . . TRBV5-1 TGCGCCAGCAGCTTGGTGCCTGCAACTAATGAAAAACTGTTTTTT CASSLVPATNEKLFF
TRBJ2-7 . . TRBV5-6 TGTGCCAGCAGCGGGACCAAGTCCTACGAGCAGTACTTC CASSGTKSYEQYF
TRBJ1-2 . . TRBV5-1 TGCGCCAGCAGCTTGGAGGGGGGCAGCACCCGGGATAACTATGGCTACACCTTC CASSLEGGSTRDNYGYTF
TRBJ1-6 . . TRBV19 TGTGCCAGTAGTATGAATGATAATTCACCCCTCCACTTT CASSMNDNSPLHF
TRBJ1-6 TRBD1 once TRBV5-8 TGTGCCAGCAGCTTGGAAGGGACAGGGGGTAATTCACCCCTCCACTTT CASSLEGTGGNSPLHF
TRBJ1-2 . . TRBV7-3 TGTGCCAGCAGCTTAAAGGCGTCGGGAGGTGGCTACACCTTC CASSLKASGGGYTF
TRBJ1-2 . . TRBV5-1 TGCGCCAGCAGATTAGAACCCGCCAGTGGCTACACCTTC CASRLEPASGYTF
TRBJ1-3 TRBD1 . TRBV12-3/TRBV12-4 TGTGCCAGCAGTTTGACAGGGGGAAACACCATATATTTT CASSLTGGNTIYF
TRBJ2-7 TRBD1 . TRBV18 TGTGCCAGCTCACGCCTAGGGGGCGGCTACGAGCAGTACTTC CASSRLGGGYEQYF
TRBJ1-2 . . TRBV28 TGTGCCAGCAGTCCCAGGGAGAGAGGTGGCTACACCTTC CASSPRERGGYTF
TRBJ1-2 . . TRBV24-1 TGTGCCACCAGTGGACCGGCCTTTACACAGTCCGGCTACACCTTC CATSGPAFTQSGYTF
TRBJ1-6 . . TRBV7-8 TGTGCCAGCAGCTTAGTCTTGCGGCCCGGGAGGAATTCACCCCTCCACTTT CASSLVLRPGRNSPLHF
TRBJ2-7 . . TRBV28 TGTGCCAGCAGTCGCAGGCCCTCGAACTACGAGCAGTACTTC CASSRRPSNYEQYF
TRBJ2-1 . . TRBV12-3/TRBV12-4 TGTGCCAGCAGTTTTGCGGGTAACAATGAGCAGTTCTTC CASSFAGNNEQFF
TRBJ2-1 TRBD2 . TRBV4-2 TGTGCCAGCAGCCAAGATATAGTAGCGGGGCCAAGGAGCTCCTACAATGAGCAGTTCTTC CASSQDIVAGPRSSYNEQFF
TRBJ2-7 . . TRBV7-2 TGTGCCAGCAGCCCCCGGACGGTATCCTACGAGCAGTACTTC CASSPRTVSYEQYF
TRBJ1-2 . . TRBV5-1 TGCGCCAGCAGCCCTCCTAGTCAGGGGTCTGGCTACACCTTC CASSPPSQGSGYTF
TRBJ1-4 . . TRBV19 TGTGCCAGTAGAGGCAGAGCCCTTGAAACTAATGAAAAACTGTTTTTT CASRGRALETNEKLFF
TRBJ1-3 . . TRBV5-1 TGCGCCAGCAGCTTGGGCGGGGGCAATGGAAACACCATATATTTT CASSLGGGNGNTIYF
TRBJ2-1 TRBD2 . TRBV27 TGTGCCAGCAGAGGGATTGGACTAGCGGGAGATGCAAATGAGCAGTTCTTC CASRGIGLAGDANEQFF
TRBJ2-7 TRBD1 . TRBV6-2/TRBV6-3 TGTGCCAGCAGTTACGAACAGGGGTACGAGCAGTACTTC CASSYEQGYEQYF
TRBJ2-1 . . TRBV7-9 TGTGCCAGCAACAGCTTGAGGGGTCGGGGGGCCCAAAGGAATGAGCAGTTCTTC CASNSLRGRGAQRNEQFF
TRBJ1-1 TRBD1 . TRBV9 TGTGCCAGCAGCGGAGGGACAGATTCTTGGTCTGAAGCTTTCTTT CASSGGTDSWSEAFF
TRBJ2-3 . . TRBV19 TGTGCCAGTAGTCCCCGGACAGACACAGATACGCAGTATTTT CASSPRTDTDTQYF
TRBJ1-2 . . TRBV28 TGTGCCAGCCTAAATGGGGGAACCTCCTATGGCTACACCTTC CASLNGGTSYGYTF
TRBJ2-3 . . TRBV29-1 TGCAGCGTTAGGGCCACAGATACGCAGTATTTT CSVRATDTQYF
TRBJ1-1 . . TRBV5-1 TGCGCCAGCAGCACAGGACAGTCATCGAACACTGAAGCTTTCTTT CASSTGQSSNTEAFF
TRBJ2-1 . . TRBV2 TGTGCCAGCACCTCGAACAGGGAGTATTCGGGCAATGAGCAGTTCTTC CASTSNREYSGNEQFF
TRBJ2-3 . . TRBV7-2 TGTGCCAGCAGCTTAGAAAGTATATCCCGGGAGTATTTT CASSLESISREYF
TRBJ2-2 . . TRBV4-2 TGTGCCAGCAGCCAAGATTTAGGGGGGGCGAACACCGGGGAGCTGTTTTTT CASSQDLGGANTGELFF
TRBJ1-6 . . TRBV6-5 TGTGCCAGCAGCCAGAGGCCGATTTATAATTCACCCCTCCACTTT CASSQRPIYNSPLHF
TRBJ1-2 TRBD1 few TRBV2 TGTGCCAGCAGTGCAGGGACAGGGTACACCTTC CASSAGTGYTF
TRBJ2-5 . . TRBV14 TGTGCCAGCAGCCAAGATCTCCAGAAAGAGACCCAGTACTTC CASSQDLQKETQYF
TRBJ2-2 TRBD2 . TRBV3-1/TRBV3-2 TGTGCCAGCAGCTCCCGACTAGCGGCTAACACCGGGGAGCTGTTTTTT CASSSRLAANTGELFF
TRBJ1-2 TRBD1 . TRBV5-1 TGCGCCAGCAGCAAGGGACAGGGGTCGAATGGCTACACCTTC CASSKGQGSNGYTF
TRBJ1-5 . once TRBV6-5 TGTGCCAGCAGCCTAGAGCAGGGTGATCAGCCCCAGCATTTT CASSLEQGDQPQHF
TRBJ1-2 TRBD1 . TRBV7-2 TGTGCCAGCAGCTTAGCGCGAGGGAGGGACAGGCCGGGCTATGGCTACACCTTC CASSLARGRDRPGYGYTF
TRBJ2-1 TRBD1 . TRBV2 TGTGCCAGCAACTTACAGGGGCGCTTTCACAATGAGCAGTTCTTC CASNLQGRFHNEQFF
TRBJ1-5 TRBD1 . TRBV2 TGTGCCAGCAGACCCGGACAGGGATACAATCAGCCCCAGCATTTT CASRPGQGYNQPQHF
TRBJ1-2 TRBD1 once TRBV3-1/TRBV3-2 TGTGCCAGCAGCCAAGGGGACAGGGGGACCTATGGCTACACCTTC CASSQGDRGTYGYTF
TRBJ1-2 . . TRBV19 TGTGCCAGTAGTATCTTGACCGCTAACTATGGCTACACCTTC CASSILTANYGYTF
TRBJ1-2 TRBD1 once TRBV3-1/TRBV3-2 TGTGCCAGCAGCCAAAACAGGGGTGGGGGCTATGGCTACACCTTC CASSQNRGGGYGYTF
TRBJ1-1 . . TRBV6-5 TGTGCCATCGTCCCCCGCCATACAGGGTTGCTTGAAGCTTTCTTT CAIVPRHTGLLEAFF
TRBJ2-5 . . TRBV20-1 TGCAGTGCTATTGAGGGGCTGCGGCAAGAGACCCAGTACTTC CSAIEGLRQETQYF
TRBJ1-6 . . TRBV28 TGTGCCAGCAGTTCATCAGGACGGGTCTCCTATAATTCACCCCTCCACTTT CASSSSGRVSYNSPLHF
TRBJ2-7 . . TRBV9 TGTGCCAGTTCCAGGGCCCAGTACCCAGCTTACGAGCAGTACTTC CASSRAQYPAYEQYF
TRBJ1-1 . . TRBV30 TGTGCCTGGAGCCTCCCTCGGGGAATGGGCACTGAAGCTTTCTTT CAWSLPRGMGTEAFF